This T cell receptor (beta chain) was recovered during a study of T cells in Graves' hyperthyroidism and ophthalmopathy. Any patient presenting with uncontrolled infection, other autoimmune disease, pregnancy or lactation was left out. Every diagnosis used clinical symptoms, serum thyroxine and TRAb, thyroid ultrasound and orbital computed tomography. Fresh peripheral blood, 7.5 to 10 ml of it, supplied the PBMCs. Trimming took 4 bases from V and 5 from J, leaving 11 bases between them. There are 13 residues in the CDR3. Germline lookup yields CDR1 MGHDK and CDR2 SYGVNS. TCR beta CDR3 regions were amplified from RNA. HTBI primers were the set used in a first-round RT-PCR of the TCR CDR3. TCRdb reanalysed the multiplex PCR reads using MiXCR and keeps one entry per CDR3 protein. The sample gives 490,000 or so distinct CDR3 sequences, roughly a sixth of which show up once; approximately 30% is in the top ten.

The specimen sequenced was blood. The clonotype comes from a woman between 25 and 40 years old with Graves' ophthalmopathy. The genes are TRBV25-1 and TRBJ1-2; a possible D gene is TRBD1 (6 bases). CDR3 loop: CASSAGGGYGYTF. CDR3 sequence (DNA): TGTGCCAGCAGTGCCGGAGGGGGATATGGCTACACCTTC.